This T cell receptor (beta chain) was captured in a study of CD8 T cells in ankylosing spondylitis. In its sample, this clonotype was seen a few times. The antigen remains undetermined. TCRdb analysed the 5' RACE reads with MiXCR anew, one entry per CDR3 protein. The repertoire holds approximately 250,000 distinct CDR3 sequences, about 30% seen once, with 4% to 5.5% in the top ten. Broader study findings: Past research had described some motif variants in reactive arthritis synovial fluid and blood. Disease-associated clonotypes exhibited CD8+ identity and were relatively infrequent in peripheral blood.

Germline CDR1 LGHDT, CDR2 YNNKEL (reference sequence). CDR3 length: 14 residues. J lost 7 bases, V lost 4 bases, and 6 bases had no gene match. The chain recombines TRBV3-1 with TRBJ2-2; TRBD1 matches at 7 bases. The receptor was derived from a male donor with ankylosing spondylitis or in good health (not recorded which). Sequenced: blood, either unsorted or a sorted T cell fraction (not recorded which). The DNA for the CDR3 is TGTGCCAGCAGCCCGACAGGGCGCCACGGGGAGCTGTTTTTT. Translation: CASSPTGRHGELFF.